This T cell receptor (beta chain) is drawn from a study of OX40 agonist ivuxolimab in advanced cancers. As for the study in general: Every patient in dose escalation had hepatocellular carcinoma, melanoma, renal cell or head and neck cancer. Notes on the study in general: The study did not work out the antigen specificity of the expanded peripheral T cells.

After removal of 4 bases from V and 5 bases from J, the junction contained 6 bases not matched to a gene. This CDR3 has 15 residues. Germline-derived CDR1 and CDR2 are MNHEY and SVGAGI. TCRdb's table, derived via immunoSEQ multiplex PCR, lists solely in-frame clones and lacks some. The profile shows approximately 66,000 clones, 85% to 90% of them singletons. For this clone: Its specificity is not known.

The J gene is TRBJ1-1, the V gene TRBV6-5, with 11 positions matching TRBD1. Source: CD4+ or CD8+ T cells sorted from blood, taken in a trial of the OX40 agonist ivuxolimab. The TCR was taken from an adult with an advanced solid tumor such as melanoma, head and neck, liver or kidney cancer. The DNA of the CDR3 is TGTGCCAGCAGTTGGACAGGGGGCGCGGGAACTGAAGCTTTCTTT. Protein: CASSWTGGAGTEAFF.